These T cell receptor beta chains were read from a single sample in a study of identical twins. TCRdb reanalysed the 5' RACE reads using MiXCR and keeps one entry per CDR3 protein. Here the sample spans roughly 500,000 distinct CDR3 sequences, less than 25% being singletons. These data also featured in a second study, about T cells expressing NK-cell markers.

What was sequenced was CD4+ T cells sorted from blood. The origin of the receptors is a woman aged 18-29 years in good health. The CDR3 runs from the conserved cysteine through the conserved F or W. Fields, in order: V gene, J gene, clone size, CDR3 length, D gene, CDR3 protein, CDR3 DNA. A D gene is named only where the DNA matches it firmly. Part of the rows lack a size; the others show once, few, many or a class for expanded clones.

TRBV27,TRBJ1-1,NA,15,TRBD1,CASSFRDRPNTEAFF,TGTGCCAGCAGTTTCCGGGACAGGCCCAACACTGAAGCTTTCTTT
TRBV18,TRBJ2-1,NA,14,NA,CASSPQANSNEQFF,TGTGCCAGCTCACCACAGGCGAATAGTAATGAGCAGTTCTTC
TRBV4-2,TRBJ2-1,NA,12,NA,CASSHENNEQFF,TGTGCCAGCAGCCATGAGAACAATGAGCAGTTCTTC
TRBV5-1,TRBJ2-3,NA,14,NA,CASSEGGRGDTQYF,TGCGCCAGCAGCGAAGGCGGAAGGGGAGATACGCAGTATTTT
TRBV2,TRBJ2-3,NA,12,NA,CASREEAYAQYF,TGTGCCAGCCGCGAGGAGGCCTACGCGCAGTATTTT
TRBV20-1,TRBJ2-3,few,14,NA,CSATDYLVPDTQYF,TGCAGTGCTACTGACTACCTGGTCCCAGATACGCAGTATTTT
TRBV12-3/TRBV12-4,TRBJ2-7,medium-sized,13,NA,CASAGQPPYEQYF,TGTGCCAGCGCGGGGCAGCCACCCTACGAGCAGTACTTC
TRBV9,TRBJ2-1,NA,15,NA,CASSTYGGPHNEQFF,TGTGCCAGCAGCACCTACGGGGGCCCACACAATGAGCAGTTCTTC
TRBV25-1,TRBJ1-1,few,13,TRBD1,CASSDETGDRAFF,TGTGCCAGCAGTGACGAGACAGGGGATAGAGCTTTCTTT
TRBV20-1,TRBJ2-1,NA,16,NA,CSAGPSPGGRRNEQFF,TGCAGTGCTGGTCCCTCCCCCGGGGGGCGCAGGAATGAGCAGTTCTTC
TRBV20-1,TRBJ2-3,NA,12,NA,CSARIGGNTQYF,TGCAGTGCGCGGATTGGCGGTAATACGCAGTATTTT
TRBV28,TRBJ1-1,NA,13,NA,CASRRTVITEAFF,TGTGCCAGCAGACGGACAGTTATCACTGAAGCTTTCTTT
TRBV4-3,TRBJ1-1,NA,14,TRBD1,CASSQGDSYLEAFF,TGCGCCAGCAGCCAAGGGGACAGCTACCTTGAAGCTTTCTTT
TRBV9,TRBJ1-6,NA,15,NA,CASSASQRGNSPLHF,TGTGCCAGCAGCGCCTCGCAGAGAGGAAATTCACCCCTCCACTTT
TRBV3-1,TRBJ1-2,NA,12,NA,CASSQDINGYTF,TGTGCCAGCAGCCAAGATATCAATGGCTACACCTTC
TRBV7-3,TRBJ2-1,NA,15,TRBD1,CASSLTGQGADEQFF,TGTGCCAGCAGCTTAACGGGACAGGGGGCGGATGAGCAGTTCTTC
TRBV20-1,TRBJ2-1,NA,15,NA,CSARDRTKTYNEQFF,TGCAGTGCTAGAGACAGGACTAAAACCTACAATGAGCAGTTCTTC
TRBV20-1,TRBJ2-3,NA,15,NA,CSAVARGGSTDTQYF,TGCAGTGCTGTCGCGCGGGGCGGAAGCACAGATACGCAGTATTTT
TRBV14,TRBJ2-2,NA,14,NA,CASSQDRHTGELFF,TGTGCCAGCAGCCAAGATCGTCATACCGGGGAGCTGTTTTTT
TRBV20-1,TRBJ2-2,NA,15,NA,CSARVVGGRIGELFF,TGCAGTGCTAGAGTAGTTGGCGGTCGCATCGGGGAGCTGTTTTTT
TRBV20-1,TRBJ2-7,few,14,NA,CSARDIADPYEQYF,TGCAGTGCTAGAGATATAGCTGATCCCTACGAGCAGTACTTC
TRBV10-3,TRBJ2-7,few,14,TRBD1,CAISDGTDSYEQYF,TGTGCCATCAGTGATGGGACAGACTCCTACGAGCAGTACTTC
TRBV18,TRBJ2-2,few,16,NA,CASSPPDSWNTGELFF,TGTGCCAGCTCACCACCGGACTCCTGGAACACCGGGGAGCTGTTTTTT
TRBV6-5,TRBJ2-1,few,14,TRBD2,CASSYTLAGYEQFF,TGTGCCAGCAGTTACACGCTAGCGGGGTATGAGCAGTTCTTC
TRBV7-2,TRBJ2-2,NA,13,NA,CASSPKHTGELFF,TGTGCCAGCAGCCCCAAGCACACCGGGGAGCTGTTTTTT
TRBV10-3,TRBJ2-2,few,17,TRBD2,CAISDPTGTRGTGELFF,TGTGCCATCAGTGACCCCACCGGGACTAGAGGCACCGGGGAGCTGTTTTTT
TRBV6-5,TRBJ2-1,NA,11,TRBD2,CASSYGGGQFF,TGTGCCAGCAGTTACGGCGGGGGGCAGTTCTTC
TRBV20-1,TRBJ2-1,NA,14,TRBD2,CSAGTSGRGDEQFF,TGCAGTGCTGGGACTAGCGGGAGGGGGGATGAGCAGTTCTTC
TRBV7-9,TRBJ1-3,NA,14,NA,CASSPQGIRNTIYF,TGTGCCAGCAGCCCGCAGGGGATAAGAAACACCATATATTTT
TRBV10-3,TRBJ2-3,few,11,NA,CAIRRDITQYF,TGTGCCATCAGGAGGGACATAACGCAGTATTTT
TRBV7-9,TRBJ2-5,once,15,NA,CASSLAGTFQETQYF,TGTGCCAGCAGCTTAGCCGGCACCTTCCAAGAGACCCAGTACTTC
TRBV12-3/TRBV12-4,TRBJ1-4,many,13,NA,CASSFQPGEKLFF,TGTGCCAGCAGTTTTCAACCCGGGGAAAAACTGTTTTTT
TRBV20-1,TRBJ1-5,NA,12,NA,CSASRINQPQHF,TGCAGTGCTAGTAGGATCAATCAGCCCCAGCATTTT
TRBV4-1,TRBJ1-1,NA,14,NA,CASSPAGRYTEAFF,TGCGCCAGCAGCCCTGCGGGCAGATACACTGAAGCTTTCTTT
TRBV5-1,TRBJ2-1,NA,19,TRBD2,CASSSQGLAGGGSYNEQFF,TGCGCCAGCAGCTCCCAGGGACTAGCGGGAGGCGGCTCCTACAATGAGCAGTTCTTC
TRBV11-2,TRBJ2-7,NA,15,NA,CASSLVGQKTYEQYF,TGTGCCAGCAGCTTAGTCGGCCAGAAGACCTACGAGCAGTACTTC
TRBV6-5,TRBJ2-6,few,15,NA,CASSYMGTGANVLTF,TGTGCCAGCAGTTACATGGGAACAGGGGCCAACGTCCTGACTTTC
TRBV12-3/TRBV12-4,TRBJ2-3,few,14,NA,CASSRDWDSDTQYF,TGTGCCAGCAGCCGGGACTGGGACTCAGATACGCAGTATTTT
TRBV18,TRBJ2-3,few,15,TRBD1,CASSPPGTGPRTQYF,TGTGCCAGCTCACCACCGGGGACAGGGCCCCGTACGCAGTATTTT
TRBV9,TRBJ1-1,NA,14,NA,CASSVEGATTEAFF,TGTGCCAGCAGCGTAGAGGGAGCTACGACTGAAGCTTTCTTT
TRBV5-1,TRBJ2-1,NA,14,TRBD1,CASSLGTGSKIQFF,TGCGCCAGCAGCTTGGGGACAGGGTCAAAAATTCAGTTCTTC
TRBV12-3/TRBV12-4,TRBJ1-1,NA,18,NA,CASSFSSFRQVEGTEAFF,TGTGCCAGCAGTTTCTCGTCGTTTAGGCAGGTTGAAGGCACTGAAGCTTTCTTT
TRBV29-1,TRBJ1-5,few,13,NA,CSVEGDLGQPQHF,TGCAGCGTTGAGGGGGACCTGGGTCAGCCCCAGCATTTT